Below are 31 T cell receptor beta chains sequenced from a single sample in a study of shared clonotypes between healthy human individuals. Profiled with immunoSEQ multiplex PCR; TCRdb holds only in-frame clones, not every one. The sample yields approximately 500,000 clones, approximately 95% seen once. What was sequenced was naive CD4+ T cells sorted from blood. Subset noted: CD45RA+ positively selected. The origin of the receptors is a woman aged 25-40 years in good health.

This rearrangement joins TRBV6-1 to TRBJ2-5; 13 positions match TRBD2. Germline CDR1 is MNHNS and CDR2 is SASEGT. The CDR3 is 17 residues long. V gave up 1 base and J gave up 5 bases; unmatched junction bases: 7. CDR3 sequence reads: CASSEVGLAGEWETQYF. Here the CDR3 DNA reads TGTGCCAGCAGTGAAGTAGGACTAGCGGGAGAATGGGAGACCCAGTACTTC.

V gene TRBV5-1 combines with J gene TRBJ2-3, with D possibly matching TRBD1 (5 bases). The CDR3 has 14 amino acids. The V gene lost 2 bases and the J gene lost 4 bases, with 11 bases spanning the gap. From germline, CDR1 is SGHRS and CDR2 YFSETQ. The CDR3 sequence is CASSFFQGPDTQYF. CDR3 sequence (DNA): TGCGCCAGCAGCTTCTTCCAGGGCCCAGATACGCAGTATTTT.

CDR3 DNA: TGTGCCAGCGGGGACTTTCCCAATGAGCAGTTCTTC. Its protein is CASGDFPNEQFF. V gene TRBV28 combines with J gene TRBJ2-1; tentative D call: TRBD2 (6 bases). V gave up 8 bases and J gave up 6 bases, with 11 bases separating them. This CDR3 is 12 amino acids long. Germline assignment: CDR1 MDHEN and CDR2 SYDVKM.

The J gene is TRBJ2-1, the V gene TRBV10-1, with 8 bases matching TRBD1. Germline V CDR1 and CDR2: WNHNN, SYGVQD (reference sequence). The junction had 3 bases not matched to a gene; V was cut back by 7 bases and J by 4 bases. The CDR3 loop spans 13 amino acids. This CDR3 reads CASKGQEYNEQFF. The DNA for the CDR3 is TGCGCCAGCAAGGGACAGGAGTACAATGAGCAGTTCTTC.

The chain uses TRBV7-9 and TRBJ1-4; D is perhaps TRBD1 (6 bases). Germline CDR1 reads SEHNR; CDR2 reads FQNEAQ (reference sequence). The CDR3 is 14 residues long. The V end was cut by 3 bases, the J end by 8 bases, with 13 bases between. CDR3 nucleotides: TGTGCCAGCAGCTTCCAGGGGTCTGGGGAAAAACTGTTTTTT. Translated, it gives CASSFQGSGEKLFF. The entire variable domain, with the rest obtained from reference TRBV7-9 and TRBJ1-4, is as follows: DTGVSQNPRHKITKRGQNVTFRCDPISEHNRLYWYRQTLGQGPEFLTYFQNEAQLEKSRLLSDRFSAERPKGSFSTLEIQRTEQGDSAMYLCASSFQGSGEKLFFGSGTQLSVL.

V usage is TRBV4-1 and J usage is TRBJ2-5; 10 bases match TRBD2. V lost 0 bases to trimming and J lost 4 bases; unmatched junction nucleotides: 11. This CDR3 comprises 18 residues. Germline CDR1 reads MGHRA; CDR2 reads YSYEKL. The CDR3 DNA reads as TGCGCCAGCAGCCAAGAACGCCCGGTTACTAGCGGGGTAGAGACCCAGTACTTC. Amino acids: CASSQERPVTSGVETQYF.

The chain carries TRBV30 and TRBJ1-6; TRBD1 matches 7 bases. Germline V gene sequence: CDR1 GTSNPN, CDR2 SVGIG (reference sequence). V shed 7 bases, J shed 4 bases, and the junction held 13 bases outside the gene matches. CDR3 length: 16 amino acids. The CDR3 sequence is CASGDSAYSYNSPLHF. CDR3 nucleotides: TGTGCCTCCGGGGACAGCGCGTATAGTTATAATTCACCCCTCCACTTT.

The gene calls are TRBV5-8 and TRBJ2-7, with D possibly TRBD1 on 5 matching bases. The CDR3 consists of 17 residues. The ends were cut back, 1 base at V and 2 bases at J, with 19 bases in the middle. Looked up from germline, CDR1 is SGHTS and CDR2 is YDEGEE. CDR3 loop: CASSLLLTAEVAYEQYF. CDR3 bases: TGTGCCAGCAGCTTGCTGTTGACAGCCGAGGTGGCCTACGAGCAGTACTTC.

CDR3 sequence: CASSLMEGQGLDTQYF. The CDR3 bases are TGTGCCAGCAGCTTAATGGAGGGACAGGGGTTGGATACGCAGTATTTT. This chain links TRBV7-9 with TRBJ2-3, with TRBD1 matching over 10 bases. The CDR3 is made up of 16 amino acids. The V gene end was trimmed by 2 bases and the J gene end by 6 bases; junction bases not matched to a gene: 8. Germline V CDR1 and CDR2: SEHNR, FQNEAQ (reference sequence).

V is TRBV27 and J is TRBJ2-7, with 12 positions matching TRBD2. The germline gives CDR1 MNHEY, CDR2 SMNVEV (reference sequence). J gave up 5 bases and V 2 bases, and 13 bases lay outside the gene matches. The CDR3 totals 18 residues. The CDR3 sequence: CASSLIASGRAREDEQYF. DNA for the CDR3: TGTGCCAGCAGTTTAATAGCTAGCGGGAGGGCCAGAGAGGACGAGCAGTACTTC.

The chain joins TRBV11-2 to TRBJ1-2; D not resolved. CDR1 and CDR2 (germline): SGHAT, FQNNGV. The V and J ends lost 1 base and 5 bases respectively, with 8 bases between them. The CDR3 is 13 amino acids. CDR3 sequence: CASSLAKDYGYTF. In nucleotides, the CDR3 is TGTGCCAGCAGCTTAGCAAAAGATTATGGCTACACCTTC.

The J gene is TRBJ2-7, the V gene TRBV7-9; TRBD2 matches at 10 bases. Germline assignment: CDR1 SEHNR and CDR2 FQNEAQ (reference sequence). The CDR3 loop spans 16 amino acids. The J segment lost 3 bases and the V segment lost 5 bases, leaving 10 bases of the junction unmatched. CDR3 loop: CASSLFRTSGYYEQYF. DNA for the CDR3: TGTGCCAGCAGCCTTTTCCGGACTAGCGGATACTACGAGCAGTACTTC.

The genes are TRBV5-1 and TRBJ1-1, with D maybe TRBD1 (5 bases). The germline V gene has CDR1 SGHRS and CDR2 YFSETQ. V lost 0 bases and J lost 0, with 9 bases in between. The CDR3 has 15 residues. CDR3 in amino acids: CASSLVQGVNTEAFF. The DNA of the CDR3 is TGCGCCAGCAGCTTGGTTCAGGGAGTGAACACTGAAGCTTTCTTT.

This chain uses TRBV7-2 with TRBJ2-4, with a possible D match to TRBD1 (5 bases). With 6 bases removed from V and 9 bases from J, the gap between germline ends came to 9 bases. The CDR3 sequence is 11 residues long. Germline V lookup: CDR1 SGHTA, CDR2 FQGNSA. The CDR3 loop is CASRQRGIQYF. The CDR3 DNA reads TGTGCCAGCAGACAAAGGGGCATTCAGTACTTC.

The chain joins TRBV9 to TRBJ2-1; D is ambiguous. Trimming took off 2 bases at V and 0 bases at J, with 9 bases between the two ends. Germline loops: CDR1 SGDLS, CDR2 YYNGEE. The CDR3 is 15 residues long. The CDR3 sequence: CASSVSLDSYNEQFF. The CDR3 nucleotides read TGTGCCAGCAGCGTTAGCCTCGACTCCTACAATGAGCAGTTCTTC.

The chain has TRBV28 and TRBJ1-5; no clear D gene. The CDR3 is made up of 13 amino acids. Germline lookup yields CDR1 MDHEN and CDR2 SYDVKM. The V and J ends lost 5 bases and 7 bases respectively, with 12 bases between them. The CDR3 coding sequence is TGTGCCAGCAGTACTAACCTGGGACAGCCCCAGCATTTT. It codes for CASSTNLGQPQHF.

The chain joins TRBV7-9 to TRBJ2-7, with 8 nucleotides matching TRBD2. CDR1 is SEHNR, CDR2 FQNEAQ, per germline (reference sequence). The CDR3 covers 14 residues. V was clipped by 1 base and J by 6 bases; unmatched bases: 5. Written as DNA, the CDR3 is TGTGCCAGCAGCTTAGTAAACAGCGGGGGCGAGCAGTACTTC. It encodes CASSLVNSGGEQYF.

This chain uses TRBV10-3 with TRBJ1-4, with D possibly TRBD1 on 5 matching bases. Germline values: CDR1 ENHRY, CDR2 SYGVKD. V dropped 3 bases and J dropped 5 bases, with 13 bases sitting between them. The CDR3 has 15 amino acids. The CDR3 region is CAISDPQDFNEKLFF. The CDR3, as DNA: TGTGCCATCAGTGACCCACAGGATTTCAATGAAAAACTGTTTTTT.

V and J are TRBV11-2 and TRBJ2-3, with D uncertain. Trimming shortened V by 6 bases and J by 2 bases, and 6 bases separated the two germline ends. CDR1 SGHAT and CDR2 FQNNGV come from the germline V gene. The CDR3 spans 12 residues. The CDR3 loop reads CASSLYTDTQYF. As DNA, the CDR3 is TGTGCCAGCAGTCTCTACACAGATACGCAGTATTTT.

CDR3 in DNA: TGTGCCAGCAGATCCCGGCCGGGACTAGTTATTTTCGATACGCAGTATTTT. It translates to CASRSRPGLVIFDTQYF. The chain is built from TRBV27 and TRBJ2-3; TRBD2 aligns across 8 bases. This CDR3 region has 17 residues. CDR1 is MNHEY, CDR2 SMNVEV, per germline (reference sequence). Trimming at V came to 6 bases and at J to 6 bases, leaving 17 bases not matched to a gene.

This chain links TRBV7-8 with TRBJ1-5; TRBD1 matches at 7 bases. V was pared by 4 bases and J by 4 bases, with 4 bases of the junction left unmatched. The V gene's germline CDR1 is SGHVS and CDR2 FQNEAQ. The CDR3 is 14 amino acids. This chain's CDR3 is CASSSTGANQPQHF. The CDR3 DNA is TGTGCCAGCAGCTCCACAGGGGCTAATCAGCCCCAGCATTTT.

The chain is built from TRBV5-1 and TRBJ2-1; TRBD2 matches at 9 bases. The germline CDR1 and CDR2 sequences are SGHRS and YFSETQ. The CDR3 is 16 residues long. V was pared by 4 bases and J by 5 bases, with 10 bases of the junction left unmatched. DNA of the CDR3: TGCGCCAGCAGCCACGACCTTAGCGGGGGAGACAATGAGCAGTTCTTC. Amino acid sequence: CASSHDLSGGDNEQFF.

V usage is TRBV18 and J usage is TRBJ1-5; no reliable D call. This CDR3 comprises 18 residues. Trimming pared 0 bases from V and 4 bases from J, leaving 19 bases between. Per the germline V gene, CDR1 is KGHSH and CDR2 is LQKENI. This CDR3 reads CASSPPSAAGIANQPQHF. The CDR3, as DNA: TGTGCCAGCTCACCACCGAGTGCCGCCGGGATTGCAAATCAGCCCCAGCATTTT. The full variable domain, its missing parts supplied by reference TRBV18 and TRBJ1-5, is NAGVMQNPRHLVRRRGQEARLRCSPMKGHSHVYWYRQLPEEGLKFMVYLQKENIIDESGMPKERFSAEFPKEGPSILRIQQVVRGDSAAYFCASSPPSAAGIANQPQHFGDGTRLSIL.

The chain links TRBV9 to TRBJ2-1; possibly TRBD2 for D (6 bases). CDR1 and CDR2 from the germline V gene are SGDLS and YYNGEE. The CDR3 is 14 residues long. V was clipped by 2 bases and J by 5 bases, with 11 bases between them. The CDR3, as DNA: TGTGCCAGCAGCGTCGGGACTCCCAACAATGAGCAGTTCTTC. Amino acids: CASSVGTPNNEQFF.

The J gene is TRBJ2-2, the V gene TRBV7-9; the match to TRBD2 covers 13 bases. In germline, CDR1 is SEHNR, CDR2 FQNEAQ (reference sequence). The CDR3 is made up of 17 amino acids. Trimming took 5 bases from V and 3 from J; bases not matched to a gene: 6. The DNA of the CDR3 is TGTGCCAGCAGCACGGGACTAGCGGGATCTGACACCGGGGAGCTGTTTTTT. Translating gives CASSTGLAGSDTGELFF.

CDR3 amino acids: CASSTVGPHEQYF. The CDR3 coding sequence is TGTGCCAGCAGCACGGTAGGGCCACACGAGCAGTACTTC. V and J are TRBV28 and TRBJ2-7; D uncertain. CDR1 and CDR2 (germline): MDHEN, SYDVKM. Trimming left V 6 bases short and J 5 bases short, with 14 bases between. CDR3 length equals 13 residues.

This clone was detected a few times. The gene calls are TRBV18 and TRBJ2-7; D gene uncertain. V was pared by 5 bases and J by 7 bases, with 12 bases between. This CDR3 comprises 12 residues. Germline lookup yields CDR1 KGHSH and CDR2 LQKENI. The CDR3, as DNA: TGTGCCAGCTCAATGCCCCTGGTTGAGCAGTACTTC. This gives the protein CASSMPLVEQYF.

The rearrangement joins TRBV5-1 to TRBJ2-7; 8 bases are a match to TRBD1. V dropped 2 bases and J dropped 6; count of bases not matched to a gene: 16. The germline V gene has CDR1 SGHRS and CDR2 YFSETQ. This CDR3 comprises 17 residues. The CDR3 DNA is TGCGCCAGCAGCTTCAGGCTGGAACCCCAGGGGGCGCGCGAGCAGTACTTC. This encodes CASSFRLEPQGAREQYF.

The genes are TRBV7-9 and TRBJ2-3; a possible D gene is TRBD1 (5 bases). The CDR3 has 14 amino acids. Trimming pared 10 bases from V and 0 bases from J, leaving 14 bases between. From germline, CDR1 is SEHNR and CDR2 FQNEAQ (reference sequence). For the CDR3, the DNA is TGTGCCACCAGGGTAAGCCCTAGCACAGATACGCAGTATTTT. It is translated as CATRVSPSTDTQYF.

This clone was seen only once. V is TRBV15 and J is TRBJ1-4; D may be TRBD1 (5 bases). The CDR3 spans 14 residues. Germline lookup yields CDR1 LNHNV and CDR2 YYDKDF (reference sequence). The ends were cut back, 5 bases at V and 8 bases at J, with 15 bases in the middle. CDR3 sequence (DNA): TGTGCCACCAGCCTCAGGGCGCTCTCAGAAAAACTGTTTTTT. This sequence encodes CATSLRALSEKLFF.

Only one count was recorded for this clone. The chain links TRBV29-1 to TRBJ1-5, with a possible D match to TRBD1 (6 bases). The CDR3 totals 14 residues. V was clipped by 6 bases and J by 5 bases, with 17 bases between them. The germline V gene has CDR1 SQVTM and CDR2 ANQGSEA. CDR3: CSVAIRDTDQPQHF. The DNA of the CDR3 is TGCAGCGTCGCGATCCGGGACACCGATCAGCCCCAGCATTTT.